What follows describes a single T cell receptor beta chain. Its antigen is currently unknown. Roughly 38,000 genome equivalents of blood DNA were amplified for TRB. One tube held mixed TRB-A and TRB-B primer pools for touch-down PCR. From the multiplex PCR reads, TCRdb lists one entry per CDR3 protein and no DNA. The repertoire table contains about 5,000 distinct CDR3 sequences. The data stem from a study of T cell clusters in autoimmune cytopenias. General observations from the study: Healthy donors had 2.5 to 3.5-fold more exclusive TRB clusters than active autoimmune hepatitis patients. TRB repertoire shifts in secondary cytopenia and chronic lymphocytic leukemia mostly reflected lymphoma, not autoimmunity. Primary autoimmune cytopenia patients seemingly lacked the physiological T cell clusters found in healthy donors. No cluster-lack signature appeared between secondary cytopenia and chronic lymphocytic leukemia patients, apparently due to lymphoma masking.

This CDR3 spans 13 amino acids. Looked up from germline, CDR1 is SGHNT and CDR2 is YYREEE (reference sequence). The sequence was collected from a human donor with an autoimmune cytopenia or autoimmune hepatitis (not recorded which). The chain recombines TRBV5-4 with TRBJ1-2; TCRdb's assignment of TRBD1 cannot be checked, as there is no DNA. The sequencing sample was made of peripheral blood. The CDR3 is CASSPQEFYGYTF.